The entry below describes one T cell receptor (beta chain). This sample was taken from a study of post-analysis software for immune sequencing data. Study at large: Relapsing-remitting, secondary progressive and progressive-relapsing multiple sclerosis were all included among the disease courses.

Prepared libraries of TCR beta cDNA carried unique molecular identifiers. TCRdb processed the PCR reads anew with MiXCR; each CDR3 protein has one entry. The sample includes fewer than 700,000 distinct CDR3 sequences, 44% of them seen just once. Source material: blood. The receptor was isolated from a girl under 18 with multiple sclerosis.

CDR3 protein: CASSFLGTSGSGETQYF. CDR3 nucleotides: TGTGCCAGCAGTTTCCTCGGGACTAGCGGGAGTGGAGAGACCCAGTACTTC. This sequence joins TRBV12-3 or TRBV12-4 and TRBJ2-5, with 14 positions matching TRBD2. CDR3 length: 17 residues. After removal of 3 bases from V and 4 bases from J, the junction contained 7 bases not matched to a gene.